What follows is one TCR beta chain and its context. The sample is drawn from a study of blood T cell repertoires in COVID-19. Turning to the study itself: T cells, B-cell-depleted T cells, or PBMCs provided the cDNA or gDNA that served as material.

The CDR3 has 14 amino acids. Germline CDR1 MNHEY, CDR2 SVGAGI. Between the trimmed V and J ends, which lost 4 bases and 7 bases, there was a span of 17 bases. Per the study methods: Estimates of nucleated cell counts were drawn from the amplification of reference gene primers. Produced via immunoSEQ multiplex PCR; TCRdb's table is partial and in-frame only. V, J and clone size derive from that table, while D and trimming were established from the DNA sequence. The table records approximately 460,000 clones, 89% of them present only once. Seattle patient enrollment occurred during active infection, with longitudinal follow-up thereafter.

The receptor was isolated from a man younger than 35 with COVID-19, enrolled during active disease. Input material: peripheral blood. The chain couples TRBV6-5 to TRBJ2-7; possible D gene TRBD2, 5 bases. CDR3 in DNA: TGTGCCAGCAGTTTGTTTGAGGGCCGGCGGGAGCAGTACTTC. It yields the protein CASSLFEGRREQYF.